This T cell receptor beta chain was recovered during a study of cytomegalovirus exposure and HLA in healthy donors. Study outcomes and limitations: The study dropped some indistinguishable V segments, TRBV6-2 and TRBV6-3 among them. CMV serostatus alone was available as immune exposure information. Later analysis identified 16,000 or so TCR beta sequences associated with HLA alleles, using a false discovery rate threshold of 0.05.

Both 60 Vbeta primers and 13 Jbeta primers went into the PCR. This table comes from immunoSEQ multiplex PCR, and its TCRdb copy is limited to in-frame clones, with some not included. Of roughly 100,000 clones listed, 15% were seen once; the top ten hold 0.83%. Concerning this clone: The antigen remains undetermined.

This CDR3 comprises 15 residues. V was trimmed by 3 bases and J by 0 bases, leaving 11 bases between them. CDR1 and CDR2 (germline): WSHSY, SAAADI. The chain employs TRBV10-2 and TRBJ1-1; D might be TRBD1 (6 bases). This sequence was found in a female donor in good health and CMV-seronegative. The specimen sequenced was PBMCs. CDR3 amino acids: CASSEPTGLNTEAFF. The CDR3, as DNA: TGCGCCAGCAGTGAACCAACAGGGTTGAACACTGAAGCTTTCTTT.